The next 9 T cell receptor beta chains were all read from a single sample in a study of human CD4 T cells and Enterobacteriaceae. The protocol was immunoSEQ multiplex PCR, while the TCRdb copy is restricted to in-frame clones and leaves out a portion. Of some 30,000 clones in the sample, almost 85% were seen once. Memory CD4+ T cells were sorted as all CD4+ cells except CD45RA+CCR7+CD95- naive cells, over 98% pure. Sequenced material: memory CD4+ T cells from blood. Receptors were obtained from a human donor in good health.

V usage is TRBV5-1 and J usage is TRBJ1-3, with 9 bases fitting TRBD1. This CDR3 contains 17 residues. With V trimmed by 4 bases and J by 0 bases, 8 bases remained unmatched. CDR1 is SGHRS, CDR2 YFSETQ, per germline. CDR3 region: CASSLGTGFYSGNTIYF. In DNA, the CDR3 is TGCGCCAGCAGCCTCGGGACAGGGTTTTACTCTGGAAACACCATATATTTT.

The V call is TRBV6-1, the J call TRBJ2-7, with a possible D match to TRBD1 (5 bases). V lost 5 bases to trimming and J lost 6 bases, with 17 bases between them. Germline loops: CDR1 MNHNS, CDR2 SASEGT. This CDR3 comprises 14 residues. The CDR3 coding sequence is TGTGCCAGCAGTCTAGAGGCAGGGTGGAGCGAGCAGTACTTC. Translated: CASSLEAGWSEQYF.

By share, this clone counts as medium-sized. The V gene is TRBV4-2, the J gene TRBJ2-3; 9 bases map to TRBD2. The V gene end was trimmed by 1 base and the J gene end by 0 bases; junction bases not matched to a gene: 11. The CDR3 covers 19 residues. Germline CDR1 is LGHNA and CDR2 is YNFKEQ. The CDR3 spells CASSQAPVSGRPSTDTQYF. The CDR3 nucleotides are TGTGCCAGCAGCCAAGCCCCCGTGAGCGGGAGGCCTAGCACAGATACGCAGTATTTT.

The CDR3 region has the DNA TGTGCCAGCAGCCCGGGACAGGCGCAGTATGGCTACACCTTC. Protein product: CASSPGQAQYGYTF. The genes are TRBV5-4 and TRBJ1-2; 8 nucleotides match TRBD1. The CDR3 is made up of 14 amino acids. Germline V gene data show CDR1 as SGHNT and CDR2 as YYREEE (reference sequence). J gave up 5 bases and V 4 bases, and 7 bases lay outside the gene matches.

The gene calls are TRBV9 and TRBJ2-3; D unresolved. Looked up from germline, CDR1 is SGDLS and CDR2 is YYNGEE. There are 15 residues in the CDR3. The V gene lost 0 bases and the J gene lost 5 bases, with 13 bases spanning the gap. The CDR3 sequence is CASSVEVRWGDTQYF. Written as DNA, the CDR3 is TGTGCCAGCAGCGTAGAGGTCAGGTGGGGAGATACGCAGTATTTT.

CDR3 region: CASSFLAEQFF. Written as DNA, the CDR3 is TGCGCCAGCAGCTTCCTAGCGGAGCAGTTCTTC. The genes are TRBV5-1 and TRBJ2-1; perhaps TRBD2 as D (6 bases). The CDR3 is made up of 11 amino acids. Germline assignment: CDR1 SGHRS and CDR2 YFSETQ. Trimming removed 2 bases from V and 10 bases from J, with 7 bases in between.

The chain is built from TRBV5-3 and TRBJ1-1; 7 positions agree with TRBD1. TRBV5-3 is classed as an ORF, of uncertain function. The J segment lost 7 bases and the V segment lost 0 bases, leaving 12 bases of the junction unmatched. The CDR3 loop spans 16 amino acids. As DNA, the CDR3 is TGTGCCAGAAGCTTGGGGAGGGGGCTACGAACAAGTGAAGCTTTCTTT. Translating gives CARSLGRGLRTSEAFF.

This clone appeared a few times. The genes are TRBV7-9 and TRBJ2-1; TRBD2 matches 9 bases. The trim removed 5 bases at V and 6 bases at J, leaving 5 bases unmatched. There are 14 residues in the CDR3. The germline V gene has CDR1 SEHNR and CDR2 FQNEAQ (reference sequence). The CDR3 nucleotides are TGTGCCAGCAGCCAGAGGACTAGCGCCAATGAGCAGTTCTTC. Translated: CASSQRTSANEQFF.

This clone occurred a few times. This sequence joins TRBV29-1 and TRBJ1-3; D is unclear. V was cut by 4 bases and J by 3 bases, with 7 bases left in between. Germline assignment: CDR1 SQVTM and CDR2 ANQGSEA. The CDR3 is 12 amino acids. The CDR3 loop is CSVGSRGNTIYF. DNA of the CDR3: TGCAGCGTTGGGTCTCGTGGAAACACCATATATTTT.